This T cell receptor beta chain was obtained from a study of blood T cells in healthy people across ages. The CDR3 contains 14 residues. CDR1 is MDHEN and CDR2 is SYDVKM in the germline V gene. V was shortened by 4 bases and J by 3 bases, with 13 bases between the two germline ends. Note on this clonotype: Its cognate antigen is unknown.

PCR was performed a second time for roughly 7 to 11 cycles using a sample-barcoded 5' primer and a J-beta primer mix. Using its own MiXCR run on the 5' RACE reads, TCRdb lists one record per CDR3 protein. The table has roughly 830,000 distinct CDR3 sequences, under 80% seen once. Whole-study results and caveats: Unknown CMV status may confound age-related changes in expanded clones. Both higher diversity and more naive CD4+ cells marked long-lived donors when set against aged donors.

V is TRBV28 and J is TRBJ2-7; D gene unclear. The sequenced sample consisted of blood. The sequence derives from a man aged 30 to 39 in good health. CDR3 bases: TGTGCCAGCAGTTCCCGGAACAAAAACTACGAGCAGTACTTC. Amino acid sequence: CASSSRNKNYEQYF.